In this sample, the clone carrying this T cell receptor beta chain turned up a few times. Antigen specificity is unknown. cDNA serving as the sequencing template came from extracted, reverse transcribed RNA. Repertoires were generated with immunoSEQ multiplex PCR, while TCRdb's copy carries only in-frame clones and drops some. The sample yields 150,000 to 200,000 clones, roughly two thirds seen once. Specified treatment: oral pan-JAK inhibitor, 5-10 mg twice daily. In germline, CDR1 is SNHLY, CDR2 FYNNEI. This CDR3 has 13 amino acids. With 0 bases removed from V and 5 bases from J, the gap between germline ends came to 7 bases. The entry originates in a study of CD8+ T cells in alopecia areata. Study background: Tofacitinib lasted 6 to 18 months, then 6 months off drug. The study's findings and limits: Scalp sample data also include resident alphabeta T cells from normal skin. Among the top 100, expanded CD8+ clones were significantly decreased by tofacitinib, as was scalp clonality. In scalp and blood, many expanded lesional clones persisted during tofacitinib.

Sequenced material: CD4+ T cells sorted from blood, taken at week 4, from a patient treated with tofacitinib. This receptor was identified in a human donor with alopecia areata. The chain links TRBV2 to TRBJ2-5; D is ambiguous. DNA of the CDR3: TGTGCCAGCAGTGAAGCGCGATGGGAGACCCAGTACTTC. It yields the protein CASSEARWETQYF.